Below are 15 T cell receptor beta chains sequenced from a single sample in a study of cytomegalovirus exposure and HLA in healthy donors. 13 Jbeta primers and 60 Vbeta primers were used for the PCR. Profiled with immunoSEQ multiplex PCR; TCRdb holds only in-frame clones, not every one. The sample yields about 150,000 clones, about four fifths seen once. Input material: PBMCs. These receptors were obtained from a man under 40 in good health and CMV-seropositive.

The chain combines TRBV28 with TRBJ1-1; tentatively, D is TRBD1 (5 bases). The CDR3 consists of 15 residues. The ends were cut back, 6 bases at V and 1 base at J, with 15 bases in the middle. Germline values: CDR1 MDHEN, CDR2 SYDVKM. CDR3 protein: CASSPALGRNTEAFF. CDR3 nucleotides: TGTGCCAGCAGCCCCGCGCTGGGGCGGAACACTGAAGCTTTCTTT.

This clone was seen only once. The chain couples TRBV6-5 to TRBJ2-2, with 8 bases fitting TRBD2. V trimming: 6 bases; J trimming: 5 bases; junction bases outside the gene matches: 8. The CDR3 runs 15 residues. Germline V gene data show CDR1 as MNHEY and CDR2 as SVGAGI. The CDR3 protein is CASRGGLDRTGELFF. CDR3 nucleotides: TGTGCCAGCAGGGGGGGACTAGACAGAACCGGGGAGCTGTTTTTT.

V usage is TRBV11-2 and J usage is TRBJ2-3; 8 nucleotides line up with TRBD1. Looked up from germline, CDR1 is SGHAT and CDR2 is FQNNGV. J lost 5 bases, V lost 5 bases, and 12 bases had no gene match. The length of the CDR3 is 16 residues. CDR3 amino acids: CASSLGTGPSGDTQYF. CDR3 bases: TGTGCCAGCAGCCTCGGGACAGGCCCTTCAGGAGATACGCAGTATTTT.

This clone occurred a few times. This chain links TRBV5-8 with TRBJ1-1; 7 bases fit TRBD1. The CDR3 loop spans 13 amino acids. Germline assignment: CDR1 SGHTS and CDR2 YDEGEE. After removal of 3 bases from V and 8 bases from J, the junction contained 7 bases not matched to a gene. In nucleotides, the CDR3 is TGTGCCAGCAGCTATCGTGGACAGGAAGAAGCTTTCTTT. Translating gives CASSYRGQEEAFF.

The chain employs TRBV4-3 and TRBJ1-2; the D is unclear. CDR1 LGHNA and CDR2 YSLEER come from the germline V gene. This CDR3 has 15 residues. With 0 bases removed from V and 8 bases from J, the gap between germline ends came to 16 bases. In DNA, the CDR3 is TGCGCCAGCAGCCAAGAATGGAGGTGGCGGTACGGCTACACCTTC. As protein: CASSQEWRWRYGYTF.

J is TRBJ2-7 and V is TRBV28; the D is unclear. CDR3 size: 12 residues. The germline V gene encodes CDR1 MDHEN and CDR2 SYDVKM. Trimming pared 6 bases from V and 3 bases from J, leaving 9 bases between. DNA of the CDR3: TGTGCCAGCAGCCTCGCGGACTACGAGCAGTACTTC. Encoded protein: CASSLADYEQYF.

This clone has only a few counts. The J gene is TRBJ1-5, the V gene TRBV5-6, with D perhaps matching TRBD1 (5 bases). Germline CDR1 reads SGHDT; CDR2 reads YYEEEE. Deletions cut 4 bases from V and 7 bases from J, with 12 bases between. There are 13 residues in the CDR3. CDR3 DNA sequence: TGTGCCAGCAGCGTAGGGGAAATACAGCCCCAGCATTTT. Protein sequence: CASSVGEIQPQHF.

The CDR3, as DNA: TGCGCCAGCAGCCAAGAACTAGCGGGAGGTAGTGAGCAGTTCTTC. Protein sequence: CASSQELAGGSEQFF. The V gene is TRBV4-1, the J gene TRBJ2-1; the match to TRBD2 covers 12 bases. From germline, CDR1 is MGHRA and CDR2 YSYEKL. CDR3 size: 15 residues. V lost 0 bases, J lost 9 bases, and 3 bases stayed unmatched.

This clone came up once. The V gene is TRBV11-2, the J gene TRBJ1-5; maybe TRBD1 (5 bases). The CDR3 is made up of 14 amino acids. The germline V and J ends were trimmed by 3 bases and 3 bases, with 9 bases remaining between them. Germline V lookup: CDR1 SGHAT, CDR2 FQNNGV. The CDR3 reads CASSLRGTNQPQHF. CDR3 nucleotide sequence: TGTGCCAGCAGCTTGCGGGGGACCAATCAGCCCCAGCATTTT.

The V and J genes are TRBV7-3 and TRBJ2-2, with 9 bases matching TRBD2. CDR1 is SGHTA and CDR2 is FQGTGA in the germline V gene. V shed 10 bases and J 2 bases; nucleotides not matched to a gene: 5. The CDR3 has 14 residues. The CDR3 protein is CATSSGANTGELFF. DNA for the CDR3: TGTGCCACCTCTAGCGGGGCCAACACCGGGGAGCTGTTTTTT.

The chain carries TRBV28 and TRBJ2-7; D gene ambiguous. This CDR3 is 13 amino acids long. The ends were cut back, 3 bases at V and 3 bases at J, with 9 bases in the middle. CDR1 MDHEN and CDR2 SYDVKM come from the germline V gene. The DNA for the CDR3 is TGTGCCAGCAGTTTTGACTCGTTCTACGAGCAGTACTTC. The encoded protein is CASSFDSFYEQYF.

The chain is built from TRBV2 and TRBJ2-7; D remains unclear. Germline lookup yields CDR1 SNHLY and CDR2 FYNNEI. Trimming stripped 11 bases from V and 6 bases from J, with 20 bases between. The CDR3 loop spans 13 amino acids. The CDR3 DNA reads TGTGCCGGCGGCCGGTCCTTCCTAAGCGAGCAGTACTTC. This encodes CAGGRSFLSEQYF.

V is TRBV29-1 and J is TRBJ2-3; 7 bases align to TRBD2. This CDR3 has 13 amino acids. J was trimmed by 0 bases and V by 3 bases; bases with no gene match: 0. Germline CDR1 and CDR2: SQVTM and ANQGSEA. The CDR3 coding sequence is TGCAGCGTTGAGGGGGGGAGCACAGATACGCAGTATTTT. It encodes CSVEGGSTDTQYF.

The chain has TRBV5-1 and TRBJ1-5; D is unclear. V was trimmed by 4 bases and J by 1 base, leaving 9 bases between them. The V gene's germline CDR1 is SGHRS and CDR2 YFSETQ. This CDR3 contains 14 residues. This chain's CDR3 is CASSPGASNQPQHF. The CDR3, as DNA: TGCGCCAGCAGCCCGGGTGCGAGCAATCAGCCCCAGCATTTT.

This chain uses TRBV9 with TRBJ2-2, with 9 positions matching TRBD2. This CDR3 is 17 amino acids long. J was trimmed by 1 base and V by 0 bases; bases with no gene match: 4. Germline V CDR1 and CDR2: SGDLS, YYNGEE. CDR3 sequence (DNA): TGTGCCAGCAGCGTAGGTAGTAGCGGGGGGAACACCGGGGAGCTGTTTTTT. This translates into CASSVGSSGGNTGELFF.